This TCR beta chain was identified during a study of vaccination and CD4 T cells after COVID-19. Across the whole study: Nasal swab PCR had shown SARS-CoV-2 positivity in the convalescent patients (roughly 9 mild cases, one severe case). Overlapping spike peptides of SARS-CoV-2, HCoV-NL63, HCoV-OC43 and HCoV-229E stimulated the cells. A CEFX pool, an HIV-1 Nef pool, or no peptide went to control cultures. Overall study results and limits: A nonsignificant rise from roughly 22 to 38 was seen in the median number of SARS-CoV-2-reactive clonotypes.

Deletions cut 6 bases from V and 3 bases from J, with 9 bases between. The CDR3 has 12 residues. Germline loops: CDR1 SNHLY, CDR2 FYNNEI. Sequencing of DNA taken from cultured CD4+ T cells relied on the Oncomine TCR Beta short-read assay. One entry per CDR3 protein, called by TCRdb with MiXCR from the PCR reads. The sample contains over 9,500 distinct CDR3 sequences, roughly 54% of which appear only once. The treatment denotes: approximately 9-day PBMC culture with coronavirus spike peptide pools or control peptides (ViraFEST assay). As concerns this clonotype: What it recognizes is unknown.

Sequenced input: CD4+ T cells from blood, cultured in vitro. The clonotype originates from a human donor who had recovered from COVID-19. The chain combines TRBV2 with TRBJ2-7; TRBD2 is a possible D gene (5 bases). Here the CDR3 reads CASSPTSYEQYF. CDR3 coding DNA: TGTGCCAGCAGCCCTACTAGCTACGAGCAGTACTTC. Together with reference TRBV2 and TRBJ2-7, the CDR3 gives the full variable domain: EPEVTQTPSHQVTQMGQEVILRCVPISNHLYFYWYRQILGQKVEFLVSFYNNEISEKSEIFDDQFSVERPDGSNFTLKIRSTKLEDSAMYFCASSPTSYEQYFGPGTRLTVT.